These 8 T cell receptor beta chains share one sample of origin, sequenced in a study of OX40 agonist ivuxolimab in advanced cancers. Sequenced by immunoSEQ multiplex PCR; TCRdb stores in-frame clones only, minus some. The sample holds 50,000 to 75,000 clones; more than 85% are singletons and the top ten take around 1.2%. Specimen: CD4+ or CD8+ T cells sorted from blood, collected in a trial of the OX40 agonist ivuxolimab. The receptor set was obtained from an adult with an advanced solid tumor such as melanoma, head and neck, liver or kidney cancer.

In this sample, this clone turned up once. V usage is TRBV15 and J usage is TRBJ1-5; D is uncertain. With 0 bases removed from V and 0 bases from J, the gap between germline ends came to 6 bases. The CDR3 has 15 residues. In germline, CDR1 is LNHNV, CDR2 YYDKDF (reference sequence). This chain's CDR3 is CATSREQHSNQPQHF. The CDR3 DNA is TGTGCCACCAGCAGAGAACAGCATAGCAATCAGCCCCAGCATTTT.

The rearrangement joins TRBV27 to TRBJ2-1; D gene ambiguous. The V gene lost 6 bases and the J gene lost 5 bases, with 11 bases spanning the gap. The germline CDR1 and CDR2 sequences are MNHEY and SMNVEV (reference sequence). The CDR3 covers 13 residues. Written as DNA, the CDR3 is TGTGCCAGCAGCCCCCACATGGACAATGAGCAGTTCTTC. Protein product: CASSPHMDNEQFF.

The rearrangement uses TRBV19 and TRBJ1-1; no firm D call. CDR3 length: 16 residues. Germline values: CDR1 LNHDA, CDR2 SQIVND (reference sequence). Trimming cost V 5 bases and J 3 bases, with 19 bases left between them. CDR3: CASSPQLWVRDTEAFF. The DNA for the CDR3 is TGTGCCAGTAGTCCACAACTCTGGGTAAGGGACACTGAAGCTTTCTTT.

A few counts support this clone. The V gene is TRBV7-2, the J gene TRBJ1-2, with 9 positions matching TRBD1. CDR1 is SGHTA, CDR2 FQGNSA, per germline. This CDR3 comprises 14 residues. V lost 3 bases and J lost 3; bases outside the gene matches: 2. The CDR3 here is CASSLTGGDYGYTF. In DNA form, the CDR3 reads TGTGCCAGCAGCTTGACAGGGGGGGACTATGGCTACACCTTC.

This clone has just one count. V gene TRBV7-2 combines with J gene TRBJ1-2; D gene ambiguous. The CDR3 has 16 residues. In germline, CDR1 is SGHTA, CDR2 FQGNSA. The ends were cut back, 4 bases at V and 3 bases at J, with 18 bases in the middle. CDR3 nucleotides: TGTGCCAGCAGCTCGGCCTCCCAAACCCGCCACTATGGCTACACCTTC. Translated, it gives CASSSASQTRHYGYTF.

The CDR3 sequence is CASSPVTGVGDTEAFF. DNA for the CDR3: TGTGCCAGCTCACCGGTCACGGGGGTCGGGGACACTGAAGCTTTCTTT. V and J are TRBV18 and TRBJ1-1; TRBD1 is a possible D gene (5 bases). This CDR3 has 16 residues. Germline V CDR1 and CDR2: KGHSH, LQKENI. The ends were cut back, 3 bases at V and 3 bases at J, with 17 bases in the middle.

This rearrangement joins TRBV18 to TRBJ2-3; 14 bases are a match to TRBD2. V lost 3 bases to trimming and J lost 1 base; unmatched junction nucleotides: 6. Germline CDR1 KGHSH, CDR2 LQKENI. The length of the CDR3 is 18 residues. CDR3 sequence (DNA): TGTGCCAGCTCACCCCCGGGACTAGCGGGAGTCGGCACAGATACGCAGTATTTT. Its translation is CASSPPGLAGVGTDTQYF.

V is TRBV2 and J is TRBJ1-1; D is undetermined. The CDR3 has 13 amino acids. In germline, CDR1 is SNHLY, CDR2 FYNNEI. Trimming pared 4 bases from V and 1 base from J, leaving 7 bases between. In nucleotides, the CDR3 is TGTGCCAGCAGTGCGGAATGGAACACTGAAGCTTTCTTT. Amino acid sequence: CASSAEWNTEAFF.